This entry features one TCR beta chain sequence. Its target is unknown. CDR3 length: 12 amino acids. Germline V lookup: CDR1 GTSNPN, CDR2 SVGIG (reference sequence). J gave up 7 bases and V 7 bases, and 10 bases lay outside the gene matches. This sample stems from a study of cytomegalovirus exposure and HLA in healthy donors. PCR involved 60 Vbeta and 13 Jbeta primers. The assay was immunoSEQ multiplex PCR, and TCRdb's table has in-frame clones only and misses some. The table lists 150,000 to 200,000 clones, with 1.3% in the top ten. Findings and limits, study-wide: Reported findings show TCR beta sequences accurately forecast HLA-A and HLA-B alleles in most subjects.

The receptor was isolated from a woman in her sixties in good health and CMV-seronegative. Sequenced: PBMCs. The chain links TRBV30 to TRBJ2-7, with TRBD1 matching 7 bases. Written as DNA, the CDR3 is TGTGCCTACGGCAGACAGGGAAGAGAGCAGTACTTC. Its translation: CAYGRQGREQYF.